This is a list of T cell receptor beta chains from one sample in a study of OX40 agonist ivuxolimab in advanced cancers. Clones were read by immunoSEQ multiplex PCR, and TCRdb kept only the in-frame ones, dropping some. Among 30,000 to 45,000 clones listed, over 70% were seen once. The input for sequencing was CD4+ or CD8+ T cells sorted from blood, taken in a trial of the OX40 agonist ivuxolimab. The receptors come from an adult with an advanced solid tumor such as melanoma, head and neck, liver or kidney cancer. Both conserved end residues are part of each CDR3. A D gene is named only where the DNA matches it firmly. Size tells how often a clone was seen (once, few, many) or the class of an expanded clone, and some rows leave it out.

TRBV9	TRBJ2-1	-	-	TGTGCCAGCAGCCGAACTAGGGCTTACCCCAATGAGCAGTTCTTC	CASSRTRAYPNEQFF
TRBV9	TRBJ2-4	-	TRBD1	TGTGCCAGCAGCGTAGGAGGGACAGGGGACCACATTCAGTACTTC	CASSVGGTGDHIQYF
TRBV10-2	TRBJ2-5	few	TRBD2	TGCGCCAGCCGACTAGCGGGGGGTTCAGAGACCCAGTACTTC	CASRLAGGSETQYF
TRBV2	TRBJ1-3	-	-	TGTGCCAGCAGTGAAGAGGGTTGGACCAAATATTTT	CASSEEGWTKYF
TRBV19	TRBJ2-2	-	-	TGTGCCAGTACCCTATACGGGCCCTCGGACACCGGGGAGCTGTTTTTT	CASTLYGPSDTGELFF
TRBV2	TRBJ2-3	-	TRBD2	TGTGCCAGCAGTTACAGGACTAGGACGACAGATACGCAGTATTTT	CASSYRTRTTDTQYF
TRBV19	TRBJ2-2	-	-	TGTGCCAGTAGTCGTCTAGTGACGAACACCGGGGAGCTGTTTTTT	CASSRLVTNTGELFF
TRBV7-2	TRBJ2-1	-	TRBD2	TGTGCCAGCAGCTTAGGACTAGCGGGGGGCAATGAGCAGTTCTTC	CASSLGLAGGNEQFF
TRBV6-5	TRBJ1-1	-	-	TGTGCCATCAGTGAGTCGATAGGGGCCAAGAGGGCTTTCTTT	CAISESIGAKRAFF
TRBV19	TRBJ2-4	-	TRBD2	TGTGCCAGTAGTCAACGGACTAGCGGGAGGCCGGGAGCCAAAAACATTCAGTACTTC	CASSQRTSGRPGAKNIQYF
TRBV6-1	TRBJ2-5	-	-	TGTGCCACTCAACCCCACAGGGAGGTAGAGACCCAGTACTTC	CATQPHREVETQYF
TRBV7-2	TRBJ2-7	-	TRBD2	TGTGCCAGCAGCCTACTAGCGGGGGGGCAGTACGAGCAGTACTTC	CASSLLAGGQYEQYF
TRBV6-1	TRBJ2-3	-	-	TGTGCCAGCAGTGAAAGTGGGACGATAAATACGCAGTATTTT	CASSESGTINTQYF
TRBV6-5	TRBJ1-1	-	-	TGTGCCAGCAGTTACATCGGTGAGCACACTGAAGCTTTCTTT	CASSYIGEHTEAFF
TRBV19	TRBJ2-2	-	-	TGTGCCAGTACGACGGCGAACACCGGGGAGCTGTTTTTT	CASTTANTGELFF
TRBV2	TRBJ2-4	-	TRBD2	TGTGCCAGCAGTGAGGCTAGCGGGGGGGTCAAAAACATTCAGTACTTC	CASSEASGGVKNIQYF
TRBV19	TRBJ1-1	-	-	TGTGCCAGTAAGTGGGGGAACACTGAAGCTTTCTTT	CASKWGNTEAFF
TRBV6-4	TRBJ2-7	-	TRBD1	TGTGCCAGCAGCCGGGACAGTAGCTCCTACGAGCAGTACTTC	CASSRDSSSYEQYF
TRBV6-6	TRBJ2-1	-	-	TGTGCCAGCAGCCGTATTAGGGGTGAGCAGTTCTTC	CASSRIRGEQFF
TRBV4-1	TRBJ1-2	-	TRBD1	TGCGCCAGCAGCCTTGGGCGGGGACAGAACACCTATGGCTACACCTTC	CASSLGRGQNTYGYTF
TRBV6-1	TRBJ1-2	-	-	TGTGCCAGCAGTGAACCCGGACAGATCTATGGCTACACCTTC	CASSEPGQIYGYTF
TRBV21-1	TRBJ2-2	-	-	TGTGCCAGCAGCAAAGCTAGCGGGAGGACGAACACCGGGGAGCTGTTTTTT	CASSKASGRTNTGELFF
TRBV6-1	TRBJ2-7	-	-	TGTGCCAGCAGTGTGACACTAGTCTCCTACGAGCAGTACTTC	CASSVTLVSYEQYF
TRBV4-1	TRBJ2-3	-	TRBD2	TGCGCCAGCAGCCATGGACTAGCGGGGGCCGATACGCAGTATTTT	CASSHGLAGADTQYF
TRBV5-1	TRBJ2-1	-	TRBD2	TGCGCCAGCAGCGCGACTAGCGGGGGGGCCAAGAATGAGCAGTTCTTC	CASSATSGGAKNEQFF
TRBV2	TRBJ2-5	-	TRBD1	TGTGCCAGCAGTGCCCCGACAGGGGGCGGGAGTAGAGGTTACCAAGAGACCCAGTACTTC	CASSAPTGGGSRGYQETQYF
TRBV30	TRBJ1-1	once	-	TGTGCCTGCCTTGGACGGTTCAACACTGAAGCTTTCTTT	CACLGRFNTEAFF
TRBV6-5	TRBJ1-5	-	-	TGTGCCAGCAGTTACTCAACCCTGGGCAATCAGCCCCAGCATTTT	CASSYSTLGNQPQHF
TRBV5-4	TRBJ2-5	once	-	TGTGCCAGCAGCTTGGTTGTGCAGGGGGGAGAAGAGACCCAGTACTTC	CASSLVVQGGEETQYF
TRBV19	TRBJ2-4	-	-	TGTGCCAGTAAAAGGGAGTCCAAAAACATTCAGTACTTC	CASKRESKNIQYF
TRBV2	TRBJ1-2	-	-	TGTGCCAGCAGTGACCCCGGACAGCTCTATGGCTACACCTTC	CASSDPGQLYGYTF
TRBV6-5	TRBJ1-1	-	-	TGTGCCAGTGCAACGGCAGGGGCGAACACTGAAGCTTTCTTT	CASATAGANTEAFF
TRBV30	TRBJ1-4	-	-	TGTGCCTGCCCGGGCCCGACTAATGAAAAACTGTTTTTT	CACPGPTNEKLFF
TRBV4-2	TRBJ2-1	-	TRBD2	TGTGCCAGCAGCCAATTAGCGGGGAACTCCTACAATGAGCAGTTCTTC	CASSQLAGNSYNEQFF
TRBV4-2	TRBJ2-5	-	TRBD1	TGTGCCAGCAGCCAACCCTTTGGACAGGGAAAAGAGACCCAGTACTTC	CASSQPFGQGKETQYF
TRBV30	TRBJ2-1	-	-	TGTGCCTGGAGTTCCAATCTTGCTCTGTCGGAGAACAATGAGCAGTTCTTC	CAWSSNLALSENNEQFF
TRBV5-1	TRBJ1-4	-	-	TGCGCCAGCAGCTTCGGGGGAGGTCACGAAAAACTGTTTTTT	CASSFGGGHEKLFF
TRBV7-9	TRBJ1-6	-	TRBD1	TGTGCCAGCAGCTTAGAAGGGACAGGGGGCGGTTCACCCCTCCACTTT	CASSLEGTGGGSPLHF
TRBV6-5	TRBJ2-6	-	-	TGTGCCAGCAGTCGAAGTACTGGGGCCAACGTCCTGACTTTC	CASSRSTGANVLTF
TRBV6-1	TRBJ2-1	-	TRBD1	TGTGCCAGCGGAAGGACAGGGAGCGGCAATGAGCAGTTCTTC	CASGRTGSGNEQFF
TRBV5-4	TRBJ2-3	-	-	TGTGCCAGCAGCTTGGAGCGGGGCACAGATACGCAGTATTTT	CASSLERGTDTQYF
TRBV2	TRBJ1-2	few	TRBD1	TGTGCCAGCAGGGGGACAGGGGGCGGCTACACCTTC	CASRGTGGGYTF
TRBV2	TRBJ2-3	-	-	TGTGCCAGCACCCTCCTAAGCGGAAGCACAGATACGCAGTATTTT	CASTLLSGSTDTQYF
TRBV5-1	TRBJ2-1	-	-	TGCGCCAGCAGACCGGGGGTCGCCTCCTACAATGAGCAGTTCTTC	CASRPGVASYNEQFF
TRBV19	TRBJ2-6	-	-	TGTGCCAGTAGTAGGACCTCTGGGGCCAACGTCCTGACTTTC	CASSRTSGANVLTF
TRBV4-1	TRBJ2-3	-	TRBD2	TGCGCCAGCAGCCAAGTTCTCGCGGGAGGTGCCGCAGATACGCAGTATTTT	CASSQVLAGGAADTQYF